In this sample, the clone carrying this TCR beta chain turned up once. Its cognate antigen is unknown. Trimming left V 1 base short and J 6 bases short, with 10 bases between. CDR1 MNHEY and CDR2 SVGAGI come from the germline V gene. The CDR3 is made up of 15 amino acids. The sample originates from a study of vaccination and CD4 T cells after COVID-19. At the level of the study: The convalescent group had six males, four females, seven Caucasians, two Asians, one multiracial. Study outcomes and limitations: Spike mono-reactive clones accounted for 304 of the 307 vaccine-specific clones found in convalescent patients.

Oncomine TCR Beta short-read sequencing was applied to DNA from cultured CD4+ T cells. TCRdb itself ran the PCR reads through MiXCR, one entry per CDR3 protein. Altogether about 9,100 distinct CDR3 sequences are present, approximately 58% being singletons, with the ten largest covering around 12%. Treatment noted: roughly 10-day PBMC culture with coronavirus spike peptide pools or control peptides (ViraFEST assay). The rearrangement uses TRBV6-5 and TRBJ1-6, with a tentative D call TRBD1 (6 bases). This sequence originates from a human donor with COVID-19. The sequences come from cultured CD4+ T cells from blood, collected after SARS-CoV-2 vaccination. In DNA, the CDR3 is TGTGCCAGCAGTTACTTCAGGGGCGGTAATTCACCCCTCCACTTT. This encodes CASSYFRGGNSPLHF.